This T cell receptor (beta chain) is drawn from a study of siplizumab effects on memory and regulatory T cells. General study results and limits: With siplizumab, cumulative frequency of CD4+ memory-derived alloreactive sequences dropped significantly. There appeared to be greater diversity in naive T cells than in memory cells, and naive T cells seemed major contributors to the alloresponse.

Germline values: CDR1 SGDLS, CDR2 YYNGEE. The V gene lost 0 bases and the J gene lost 1 base, with 10 bases spanning the gap. CDR3 length: 15 amino acids. Worth noting for this clone: Its antigen is unknown.

The assay was immunoSEQ multiplex PCR, and TCRdb's table has in-frame clones only and misses some. In the table there are over 100,000 clones, 92% of which are singletons. The sample taken for sequencing was Tregs sorted from blood. The receptor was isolated from a human donor in good health. The chain combines TRBV9 with TRBJ1-1; D gene unclear. The CDR3 loop is CASSVVVRSNTEAFF. The CDR3 region has the DNA TGTGCCAGCAGCGTAGTGGTCAGGTCGAACACTGAAGCTTTCTTT. Full variable domain (missing parts from reference TRBV9 and TRBJ1-1): DSGVTQTPKHLITATGQRVTLRCSPRSGDLSVYWYQQSLDQGLQFLIQYYNGEERAKGNILERFSAQQFPDLHSELNLSSLELGDSALYFCASSVVVRSNTEAFFGQGTRLTVV.